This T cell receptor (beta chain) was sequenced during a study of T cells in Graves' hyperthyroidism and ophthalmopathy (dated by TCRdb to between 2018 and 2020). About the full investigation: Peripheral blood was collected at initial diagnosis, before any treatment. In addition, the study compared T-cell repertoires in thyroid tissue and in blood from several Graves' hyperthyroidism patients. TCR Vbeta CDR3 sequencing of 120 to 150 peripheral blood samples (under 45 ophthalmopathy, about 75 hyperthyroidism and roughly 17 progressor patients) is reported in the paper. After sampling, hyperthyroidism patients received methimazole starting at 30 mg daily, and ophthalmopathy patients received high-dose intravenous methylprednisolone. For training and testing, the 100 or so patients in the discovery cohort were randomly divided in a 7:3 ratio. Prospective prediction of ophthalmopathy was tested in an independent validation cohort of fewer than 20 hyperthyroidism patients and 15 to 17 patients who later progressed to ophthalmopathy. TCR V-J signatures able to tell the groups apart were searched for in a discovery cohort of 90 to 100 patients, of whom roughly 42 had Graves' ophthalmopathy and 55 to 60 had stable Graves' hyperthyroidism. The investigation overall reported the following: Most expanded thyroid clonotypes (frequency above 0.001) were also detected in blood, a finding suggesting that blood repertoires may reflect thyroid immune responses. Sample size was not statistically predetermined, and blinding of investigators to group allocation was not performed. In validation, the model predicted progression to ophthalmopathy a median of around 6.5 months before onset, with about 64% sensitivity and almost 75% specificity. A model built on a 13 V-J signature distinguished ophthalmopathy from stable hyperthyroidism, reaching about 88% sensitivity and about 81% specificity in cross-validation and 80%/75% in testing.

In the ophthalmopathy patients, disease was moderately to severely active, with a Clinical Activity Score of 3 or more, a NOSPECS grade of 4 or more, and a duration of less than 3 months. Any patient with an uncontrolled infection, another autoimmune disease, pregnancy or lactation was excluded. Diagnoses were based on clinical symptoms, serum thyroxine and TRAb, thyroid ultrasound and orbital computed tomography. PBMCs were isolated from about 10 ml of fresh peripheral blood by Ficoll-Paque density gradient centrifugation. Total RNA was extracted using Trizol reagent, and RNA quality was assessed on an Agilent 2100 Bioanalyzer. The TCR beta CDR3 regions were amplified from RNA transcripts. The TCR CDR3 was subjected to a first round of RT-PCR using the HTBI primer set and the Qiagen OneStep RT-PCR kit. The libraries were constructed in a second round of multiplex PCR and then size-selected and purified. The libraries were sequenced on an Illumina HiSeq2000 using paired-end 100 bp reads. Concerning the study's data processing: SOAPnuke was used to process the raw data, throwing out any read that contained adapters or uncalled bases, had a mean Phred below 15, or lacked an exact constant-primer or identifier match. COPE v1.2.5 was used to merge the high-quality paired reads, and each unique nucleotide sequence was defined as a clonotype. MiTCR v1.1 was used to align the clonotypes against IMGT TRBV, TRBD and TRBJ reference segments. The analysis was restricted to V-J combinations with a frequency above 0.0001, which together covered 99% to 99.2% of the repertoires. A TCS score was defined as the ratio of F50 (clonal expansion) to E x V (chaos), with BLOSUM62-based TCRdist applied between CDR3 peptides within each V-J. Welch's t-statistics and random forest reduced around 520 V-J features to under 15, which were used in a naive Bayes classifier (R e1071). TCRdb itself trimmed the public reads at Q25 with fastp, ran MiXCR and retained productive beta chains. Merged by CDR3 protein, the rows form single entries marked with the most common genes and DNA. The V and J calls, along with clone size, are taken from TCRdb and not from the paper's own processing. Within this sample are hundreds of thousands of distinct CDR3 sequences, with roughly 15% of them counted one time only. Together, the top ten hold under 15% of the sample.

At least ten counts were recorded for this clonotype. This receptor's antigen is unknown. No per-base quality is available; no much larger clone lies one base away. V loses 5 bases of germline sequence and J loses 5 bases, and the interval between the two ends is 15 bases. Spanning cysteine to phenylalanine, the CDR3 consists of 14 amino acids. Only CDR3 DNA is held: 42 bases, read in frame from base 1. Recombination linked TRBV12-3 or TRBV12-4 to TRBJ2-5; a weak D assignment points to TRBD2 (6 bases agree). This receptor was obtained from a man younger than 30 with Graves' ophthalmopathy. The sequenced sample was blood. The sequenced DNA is TGTGCCAGCAGTGCCGGGACTGGCCTTGAGACCCAGTACTTC. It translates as CASSAGTGLETQYF.